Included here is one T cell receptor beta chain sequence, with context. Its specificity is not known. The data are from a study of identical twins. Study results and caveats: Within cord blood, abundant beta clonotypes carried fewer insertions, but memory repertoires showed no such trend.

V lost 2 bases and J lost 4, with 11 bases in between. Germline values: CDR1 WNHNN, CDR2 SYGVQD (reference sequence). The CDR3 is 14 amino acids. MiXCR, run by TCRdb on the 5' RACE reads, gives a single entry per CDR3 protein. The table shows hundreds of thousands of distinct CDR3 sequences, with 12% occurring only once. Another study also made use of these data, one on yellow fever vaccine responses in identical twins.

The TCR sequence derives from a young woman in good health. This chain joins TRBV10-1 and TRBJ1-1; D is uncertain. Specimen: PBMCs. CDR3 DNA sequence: TGCGCCAGCAGTGAGGGGCTGGTCCTCACTGAAGCTTTCTTT. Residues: CASSEGLVLTEAFF.